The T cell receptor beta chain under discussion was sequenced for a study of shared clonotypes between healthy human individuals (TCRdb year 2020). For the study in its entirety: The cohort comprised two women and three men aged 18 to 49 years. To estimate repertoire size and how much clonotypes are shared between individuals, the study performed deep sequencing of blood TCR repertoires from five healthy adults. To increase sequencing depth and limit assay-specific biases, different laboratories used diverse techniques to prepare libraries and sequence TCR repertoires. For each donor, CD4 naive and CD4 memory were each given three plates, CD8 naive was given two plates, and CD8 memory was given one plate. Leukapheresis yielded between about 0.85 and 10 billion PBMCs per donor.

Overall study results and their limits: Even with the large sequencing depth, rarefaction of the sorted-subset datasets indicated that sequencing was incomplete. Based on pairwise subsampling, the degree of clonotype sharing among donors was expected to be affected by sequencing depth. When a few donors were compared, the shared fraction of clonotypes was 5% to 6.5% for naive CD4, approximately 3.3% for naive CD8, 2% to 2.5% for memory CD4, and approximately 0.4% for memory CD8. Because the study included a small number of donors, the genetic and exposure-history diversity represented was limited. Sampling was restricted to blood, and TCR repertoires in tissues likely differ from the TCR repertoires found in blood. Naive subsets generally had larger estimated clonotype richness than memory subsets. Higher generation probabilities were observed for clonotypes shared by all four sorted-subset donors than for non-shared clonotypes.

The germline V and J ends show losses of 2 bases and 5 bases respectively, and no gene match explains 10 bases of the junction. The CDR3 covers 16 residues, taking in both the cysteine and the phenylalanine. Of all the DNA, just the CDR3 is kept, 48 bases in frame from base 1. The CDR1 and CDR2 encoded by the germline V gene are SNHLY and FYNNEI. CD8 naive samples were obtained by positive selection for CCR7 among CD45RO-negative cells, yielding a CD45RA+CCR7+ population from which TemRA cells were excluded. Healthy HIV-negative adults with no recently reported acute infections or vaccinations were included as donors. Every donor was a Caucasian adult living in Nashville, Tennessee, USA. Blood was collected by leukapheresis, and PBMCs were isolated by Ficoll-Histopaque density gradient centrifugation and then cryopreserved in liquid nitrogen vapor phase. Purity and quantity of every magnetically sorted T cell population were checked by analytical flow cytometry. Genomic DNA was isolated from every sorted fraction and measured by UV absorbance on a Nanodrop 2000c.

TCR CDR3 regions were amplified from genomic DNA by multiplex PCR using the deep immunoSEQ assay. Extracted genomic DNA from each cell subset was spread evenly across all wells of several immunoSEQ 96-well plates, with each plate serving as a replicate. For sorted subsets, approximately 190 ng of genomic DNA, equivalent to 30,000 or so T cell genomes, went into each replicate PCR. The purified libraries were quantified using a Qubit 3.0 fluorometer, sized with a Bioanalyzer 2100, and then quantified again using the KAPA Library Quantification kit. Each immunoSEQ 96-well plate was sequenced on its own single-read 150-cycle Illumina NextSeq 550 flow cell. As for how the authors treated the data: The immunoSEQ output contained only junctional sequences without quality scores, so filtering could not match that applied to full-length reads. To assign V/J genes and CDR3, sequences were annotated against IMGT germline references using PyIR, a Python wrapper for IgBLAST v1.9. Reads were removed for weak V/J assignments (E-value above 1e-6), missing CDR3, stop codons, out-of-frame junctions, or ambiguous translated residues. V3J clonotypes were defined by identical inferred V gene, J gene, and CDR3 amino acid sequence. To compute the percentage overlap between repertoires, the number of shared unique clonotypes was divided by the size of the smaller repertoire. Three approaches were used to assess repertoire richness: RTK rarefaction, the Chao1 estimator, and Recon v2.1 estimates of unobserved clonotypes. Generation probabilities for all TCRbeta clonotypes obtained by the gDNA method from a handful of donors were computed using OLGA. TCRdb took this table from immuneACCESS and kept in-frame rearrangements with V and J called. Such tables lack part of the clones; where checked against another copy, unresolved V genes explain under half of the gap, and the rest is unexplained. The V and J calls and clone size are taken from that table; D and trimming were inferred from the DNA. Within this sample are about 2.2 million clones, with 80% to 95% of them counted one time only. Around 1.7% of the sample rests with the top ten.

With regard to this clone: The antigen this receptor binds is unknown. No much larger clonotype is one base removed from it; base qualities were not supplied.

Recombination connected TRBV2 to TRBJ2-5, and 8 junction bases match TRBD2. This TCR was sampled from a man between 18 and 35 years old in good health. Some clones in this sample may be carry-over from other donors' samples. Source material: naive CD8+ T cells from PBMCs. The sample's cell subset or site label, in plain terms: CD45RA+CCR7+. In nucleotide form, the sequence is TGTGCCAGCAGTGAACCCAGCGGGAGAGCCGGGGAGACCCAGTACTTC. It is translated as CASSEPSGRAGETQYF. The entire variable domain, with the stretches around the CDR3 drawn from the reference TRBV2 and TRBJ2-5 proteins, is EPEVTQTPSHQVTQMGQEVILRCVPISNHLYFYWYRQILGQKVEFLVSFYNNEISEKSEIFDDQFSVERPDGSNFTLKIRSTKLEDSAMYFCASSEPSGRAGETQYFGPGTRLLVL.